Sequencing of this T cell receptor (beta chain) was carried out in a study of blood T cells in healthy people across ages. At least ten counts were recorded for this clonotype. With a J-beta primer mix and a sample-barcoded 5' primer, a second PCR ran about 6 to 11 cycles. TCRdb itself ran the 5' RACE reads through MiXCR, one entry per CDR3 protein. The sample consists of some 1,000,000 distinct CDR3 sequences, about 25% of them appearing once. This CDR3 has 14 residues. Trimming stripped 3 bases from V and 4 bases from J, with 13 bases between. CDR1 and CDR2 (germline): LNHDA, SQIVND (reference sequence). These data were also reused for a study on T cells of mothers and their children.

This sequence originates from a girl aged 2-10 years in good health. Sequenced input: blood. The V and J genes are TRBV19 and TRBJ2-7, with unresolved D. The CDR3 region is CASSIGWGRYEQYF. The DNA for the CDR3 is TGTGCCAGTAGTATTGGCTGGGGAAGGTACGAGCAGTACTTC.